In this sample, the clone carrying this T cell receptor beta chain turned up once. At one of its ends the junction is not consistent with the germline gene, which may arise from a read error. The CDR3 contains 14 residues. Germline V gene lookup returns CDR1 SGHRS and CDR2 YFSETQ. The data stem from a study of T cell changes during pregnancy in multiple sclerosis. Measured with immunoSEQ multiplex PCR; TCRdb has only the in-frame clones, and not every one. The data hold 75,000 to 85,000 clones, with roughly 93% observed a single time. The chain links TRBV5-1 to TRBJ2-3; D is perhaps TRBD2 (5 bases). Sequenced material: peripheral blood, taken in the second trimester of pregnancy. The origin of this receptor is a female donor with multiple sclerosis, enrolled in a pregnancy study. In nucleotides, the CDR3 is TGCGCCAGCAGGTCCGCGGGCGGCACAAATACGCAGTATTTT. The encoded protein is CASRSAGGTNTQYF.